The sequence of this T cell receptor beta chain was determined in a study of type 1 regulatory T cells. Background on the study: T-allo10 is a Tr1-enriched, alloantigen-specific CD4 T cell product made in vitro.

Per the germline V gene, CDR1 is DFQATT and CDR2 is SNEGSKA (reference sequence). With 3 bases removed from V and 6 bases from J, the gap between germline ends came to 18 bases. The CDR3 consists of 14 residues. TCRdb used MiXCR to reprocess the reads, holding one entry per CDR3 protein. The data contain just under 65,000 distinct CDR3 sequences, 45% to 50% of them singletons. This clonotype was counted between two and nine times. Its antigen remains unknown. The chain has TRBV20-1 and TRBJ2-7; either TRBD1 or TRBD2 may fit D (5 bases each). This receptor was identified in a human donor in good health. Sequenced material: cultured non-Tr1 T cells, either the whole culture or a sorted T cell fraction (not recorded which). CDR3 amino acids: CSARDGIGTVEQYF. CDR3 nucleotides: TGCAGTGCTAGGGACGGAATAGGGACGGTCGAGCAGTACTTC.